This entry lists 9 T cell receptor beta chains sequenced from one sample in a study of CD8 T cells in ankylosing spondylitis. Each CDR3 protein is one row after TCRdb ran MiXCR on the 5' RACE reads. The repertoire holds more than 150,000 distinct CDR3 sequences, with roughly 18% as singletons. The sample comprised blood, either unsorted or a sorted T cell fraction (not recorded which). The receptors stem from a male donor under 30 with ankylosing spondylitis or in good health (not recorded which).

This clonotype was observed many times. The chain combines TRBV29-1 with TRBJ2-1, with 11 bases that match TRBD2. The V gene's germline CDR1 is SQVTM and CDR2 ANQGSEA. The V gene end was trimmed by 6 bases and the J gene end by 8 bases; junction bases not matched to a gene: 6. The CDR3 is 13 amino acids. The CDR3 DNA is TGCAGCGTCCCTAGCGGGAGGATCGATGAGCAGTTCTTC. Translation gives CSVPSGRIDEQFF.

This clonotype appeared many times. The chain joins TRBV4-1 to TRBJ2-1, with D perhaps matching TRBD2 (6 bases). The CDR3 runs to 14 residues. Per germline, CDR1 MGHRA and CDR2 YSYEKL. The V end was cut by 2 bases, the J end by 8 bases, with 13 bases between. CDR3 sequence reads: CASSQLGGKDEQFF. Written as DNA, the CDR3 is TGCGCCAGCAGCCAACTCGGAGGGAAGGATGAGCAGTTCTTC.

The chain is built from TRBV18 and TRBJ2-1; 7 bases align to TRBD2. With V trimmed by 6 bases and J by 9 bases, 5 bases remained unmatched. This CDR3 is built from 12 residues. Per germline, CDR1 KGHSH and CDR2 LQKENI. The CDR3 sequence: CASSSREGEQFF. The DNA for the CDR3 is TGTGCCAGCTCCTCCAGGGAGGGTGAGCAGTTCTTC.

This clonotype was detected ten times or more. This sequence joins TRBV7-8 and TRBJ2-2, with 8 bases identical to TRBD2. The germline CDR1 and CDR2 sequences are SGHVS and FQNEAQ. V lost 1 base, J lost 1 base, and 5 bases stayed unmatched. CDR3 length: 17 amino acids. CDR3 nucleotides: TGTGCCAGCAGCTTAGGGGCTAGCGGGTTGAACACCGGGGAGCTGTTTTTT. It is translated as CASSLGASGLNTGELFF.

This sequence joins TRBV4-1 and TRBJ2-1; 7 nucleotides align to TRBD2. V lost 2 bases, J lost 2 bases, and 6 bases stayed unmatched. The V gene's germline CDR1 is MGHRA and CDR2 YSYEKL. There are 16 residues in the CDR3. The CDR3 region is CASSQYGLAAYNEQFF. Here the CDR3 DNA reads TGCGCCAGCAGCCAATATGGGCTAGCGGCCTACAATGAGCAGTTCTTC.

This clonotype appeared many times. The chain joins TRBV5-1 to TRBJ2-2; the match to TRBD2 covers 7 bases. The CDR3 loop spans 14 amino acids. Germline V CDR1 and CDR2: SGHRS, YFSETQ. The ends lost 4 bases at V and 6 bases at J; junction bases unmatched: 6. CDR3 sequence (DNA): TGCGCCAGCAGCCCACGGGGGGAAGCCGGGGAGCTGTTTTTT. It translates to CASSPRGEAGELFF.

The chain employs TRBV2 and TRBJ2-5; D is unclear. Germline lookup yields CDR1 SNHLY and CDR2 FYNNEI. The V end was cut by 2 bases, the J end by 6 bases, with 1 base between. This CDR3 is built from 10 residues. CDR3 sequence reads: CASSEQTQYF. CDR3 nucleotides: TGTGCCAGCAGTGAACAGACCCAGTACTTC.

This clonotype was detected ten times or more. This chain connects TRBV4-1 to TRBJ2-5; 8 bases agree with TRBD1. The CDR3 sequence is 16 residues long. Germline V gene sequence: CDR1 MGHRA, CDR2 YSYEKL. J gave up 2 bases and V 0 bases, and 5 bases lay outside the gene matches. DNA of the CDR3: TGCGCCAGCAGCCAAGAATCCAGGGGGCTGCAAGAGACCCAGTACTTC. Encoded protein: CASSQESRGLQETQYF.

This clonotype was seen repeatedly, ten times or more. This CDR3 is CASSQARVTEAFF. For the CDR3, the DNA is TGTGCCAGCAGTCAAGCCAGGGTAACTGAAGCTTTCTTT. J is TRBJ1-1 and V is TRBV12-3 or TRBV12-4; D is perhaps TRBD1 (5 bases). There are 13 residues in the CDR3. Trimming took 5 bases from V and 5 from J, leaving 12 bases between them.